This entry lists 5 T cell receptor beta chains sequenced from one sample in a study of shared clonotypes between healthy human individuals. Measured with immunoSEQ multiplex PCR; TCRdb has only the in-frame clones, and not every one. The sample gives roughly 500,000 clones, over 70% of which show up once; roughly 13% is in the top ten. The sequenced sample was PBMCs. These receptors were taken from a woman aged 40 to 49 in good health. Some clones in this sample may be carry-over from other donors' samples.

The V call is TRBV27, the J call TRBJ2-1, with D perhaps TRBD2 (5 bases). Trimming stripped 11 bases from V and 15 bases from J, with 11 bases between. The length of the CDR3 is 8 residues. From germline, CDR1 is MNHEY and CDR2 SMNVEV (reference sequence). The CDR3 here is CAGRDAFF. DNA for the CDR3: TGTGCCGGTCGGGATGCGTTCTTC.

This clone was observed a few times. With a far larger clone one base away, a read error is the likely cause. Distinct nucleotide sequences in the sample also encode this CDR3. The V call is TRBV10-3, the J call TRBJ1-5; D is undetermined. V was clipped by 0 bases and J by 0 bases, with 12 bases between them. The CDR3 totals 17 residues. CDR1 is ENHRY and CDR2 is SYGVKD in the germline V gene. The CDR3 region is CAISESSYSVSNQPQHF. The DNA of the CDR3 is TGTGCCATCAGTGAGTCGAGCTACAGTGTTAGCAATCAGCCCCAGCATTTT.

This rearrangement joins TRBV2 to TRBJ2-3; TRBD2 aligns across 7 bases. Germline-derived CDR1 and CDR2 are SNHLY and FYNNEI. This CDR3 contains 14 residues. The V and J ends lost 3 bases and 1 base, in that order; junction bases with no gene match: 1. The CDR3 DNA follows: TGTGCCAGCAGTGACCGGGAGGGCACAGATACGCAGTATTTT. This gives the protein CASSDREGTDTQYF.

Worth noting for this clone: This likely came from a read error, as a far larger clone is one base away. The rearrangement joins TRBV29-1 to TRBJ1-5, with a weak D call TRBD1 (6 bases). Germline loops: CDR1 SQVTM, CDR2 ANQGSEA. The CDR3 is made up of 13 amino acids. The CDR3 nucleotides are TGCAGCGTCTCCTCGGGGGGCAATCAGCACCAGCATTTT. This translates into CSVSSGGNQHQHF.

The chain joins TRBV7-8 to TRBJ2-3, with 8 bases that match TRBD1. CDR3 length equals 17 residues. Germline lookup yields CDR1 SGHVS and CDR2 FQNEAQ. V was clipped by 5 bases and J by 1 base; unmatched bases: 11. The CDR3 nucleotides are TGTGCCAGCAGCGGGGTGAGAAGGGGACAGGGCACAGATACGCAGTATTTT. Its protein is CASSGVRRGQGTDTQYF.